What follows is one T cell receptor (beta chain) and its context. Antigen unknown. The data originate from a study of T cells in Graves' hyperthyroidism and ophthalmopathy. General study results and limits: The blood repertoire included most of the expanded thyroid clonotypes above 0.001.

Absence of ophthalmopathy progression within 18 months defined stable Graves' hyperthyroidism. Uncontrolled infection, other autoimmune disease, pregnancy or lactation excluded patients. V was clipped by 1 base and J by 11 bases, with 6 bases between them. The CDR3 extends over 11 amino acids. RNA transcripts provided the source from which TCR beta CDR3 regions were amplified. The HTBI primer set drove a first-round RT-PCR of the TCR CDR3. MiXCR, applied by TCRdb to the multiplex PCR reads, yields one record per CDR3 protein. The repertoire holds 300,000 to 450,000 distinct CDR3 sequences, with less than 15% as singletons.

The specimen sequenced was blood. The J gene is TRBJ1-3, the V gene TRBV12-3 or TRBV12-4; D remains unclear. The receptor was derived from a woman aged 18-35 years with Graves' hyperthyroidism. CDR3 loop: CASSLEVAIYF. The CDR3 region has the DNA TGTGCCAGCAGTTTAGAGGTCGCCATATATTTT.